The present T cell receptor beta chain was sequenced within a study of blood T cell repertoires in COVID-19. Across the whole study: The analysed material was cDNA or gDNA that came from T cells, B-cell-depleted T cells, or PBMCs.

V lost 3 bases and J lost 4, with 16 bases in between. This CDR3 contains 16 residues. The germline V gene encodes CDR1 LNHDA and CDR2 SQIVND (reference sequence). Data came from immunoSEQ multiplex PCR; TCRdb stores just in-frame clones and leaves some out. The table lists roughly 40,000 clones, about 85% of them singletons. The sample taken for sequencing was peripheral blood. This sequence was found in a man older than 75 with active or convalescent COVID-19. V and J are TRBV19 and TRBJ2-1; tentatively, D is TRBD2 (7 bases). CDR3 DNA: TGTGCCAGTAGTATTCCTTCTAGGGGGGGGTACAATGAGCAGTTCTTC. This gives the protein CASSIPSRGGYNEQFF.